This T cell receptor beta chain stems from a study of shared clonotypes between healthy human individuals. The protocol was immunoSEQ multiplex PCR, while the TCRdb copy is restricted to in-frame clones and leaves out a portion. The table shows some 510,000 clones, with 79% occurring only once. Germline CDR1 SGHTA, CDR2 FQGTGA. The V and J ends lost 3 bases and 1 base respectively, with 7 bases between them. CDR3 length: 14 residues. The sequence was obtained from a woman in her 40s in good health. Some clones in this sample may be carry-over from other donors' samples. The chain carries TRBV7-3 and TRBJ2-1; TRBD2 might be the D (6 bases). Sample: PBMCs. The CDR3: CASSLEGSYNEQFF. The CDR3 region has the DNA TGTGCCAGCAGCTTGGAGGGTTCCTACAATGAGCAGTTCTTC.